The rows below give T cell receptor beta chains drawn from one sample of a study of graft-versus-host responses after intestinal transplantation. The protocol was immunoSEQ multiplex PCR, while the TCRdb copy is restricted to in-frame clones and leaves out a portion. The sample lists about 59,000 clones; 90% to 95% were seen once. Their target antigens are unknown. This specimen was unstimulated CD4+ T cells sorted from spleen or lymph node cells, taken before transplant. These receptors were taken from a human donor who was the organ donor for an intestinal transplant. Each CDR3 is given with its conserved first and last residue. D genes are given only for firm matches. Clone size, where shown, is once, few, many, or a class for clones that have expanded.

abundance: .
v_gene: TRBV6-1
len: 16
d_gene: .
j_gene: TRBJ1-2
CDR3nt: TGTGCCAGCAGTGTCGGGCCCCGTAACCCTAACTATGGCTACACCTTC
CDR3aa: CASSVGPRNPNYGYTF

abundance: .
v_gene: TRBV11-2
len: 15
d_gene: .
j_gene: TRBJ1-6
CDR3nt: TGTGCCAGCAGCTCACAAAGCTCCTATAATTCACCCCTCCACTTT
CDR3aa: CASSSQSSYNSPLHF

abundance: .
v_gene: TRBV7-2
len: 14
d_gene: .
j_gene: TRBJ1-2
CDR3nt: TGTGCCAGCAGCTTATTGGGCAGGGAGGGTGGCTACACCTTC
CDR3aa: CASSLLGREGGYTF

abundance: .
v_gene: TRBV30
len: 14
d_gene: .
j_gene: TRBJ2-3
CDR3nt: TGTGCCTGGAGGGGGGGGCCCCGGAACCCGACGCAGTATTTT
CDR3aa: CAWRGGPRNPTQYF

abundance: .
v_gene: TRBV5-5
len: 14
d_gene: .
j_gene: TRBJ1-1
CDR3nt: TGTGCCAGCAGCTTACGGGGCTTAAACACTGAAGCTTTCTTT
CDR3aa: CASSLRGLNTEAFF

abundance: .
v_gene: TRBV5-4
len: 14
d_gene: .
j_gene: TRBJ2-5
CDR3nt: TGTGCCAGCAGCTTGGGACAACTTAGGGGGACCCAGTACTTC
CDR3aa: CASSLGQLRGTQYF

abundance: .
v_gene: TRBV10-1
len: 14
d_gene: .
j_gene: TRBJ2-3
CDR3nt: TGCGCCTGCACCTGGGTAACTAGCACAGATACGCAGTATTTT
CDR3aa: CACTWVTSTDTQYF

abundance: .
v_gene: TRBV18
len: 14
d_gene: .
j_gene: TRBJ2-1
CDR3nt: TGTGCCAGCTCTCTCGACCACTCCTACAATGAGCAGTTCTTC
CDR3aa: CASSLDHSYNEQFF

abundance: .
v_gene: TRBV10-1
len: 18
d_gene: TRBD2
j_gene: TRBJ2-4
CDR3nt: TGCGCCAGCAGCAATGGGACTAGCGGGGGGGCCGACAAAAACATTCAGTACTTC
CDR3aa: CASSNGTSGGADKNIQYF

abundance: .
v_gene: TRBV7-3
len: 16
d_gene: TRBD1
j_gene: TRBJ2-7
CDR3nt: TGTGCCAGCAGCTTAGTGGGAGGGACAGGGATATACGAGCAGTACTTC
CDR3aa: CASSLVGGTGIYEQYF

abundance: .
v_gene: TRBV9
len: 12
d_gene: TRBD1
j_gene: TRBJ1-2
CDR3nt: TGTGCCAGCAGCGGACAGGGGGTTGGCTACACCTTC
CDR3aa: CASSGQGVGYTF

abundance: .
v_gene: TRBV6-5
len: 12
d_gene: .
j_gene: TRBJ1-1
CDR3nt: TGTGCCAGCAGTTACTCGGGGTCTGAAGCTTTCTTT
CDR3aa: CASSYSGSEAFF

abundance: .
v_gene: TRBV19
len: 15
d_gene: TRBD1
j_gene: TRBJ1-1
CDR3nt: TGTGCCAGTAGTATCTTCCCAGGGGGGGAGACTGAAGCTTTCTTT
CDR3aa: CASSIFPGGETEAFF

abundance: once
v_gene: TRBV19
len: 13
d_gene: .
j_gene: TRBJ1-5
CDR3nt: TGTGCCAGTAGGAGAACGGGCAATCAGCCCCAGCATTTT
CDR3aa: CASRRTGNQPQHF

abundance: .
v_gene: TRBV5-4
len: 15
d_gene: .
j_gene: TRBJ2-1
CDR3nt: TGTGCCAGCAACATCCGGGGGGCCCGTTCCCTTGAGCAGTTCTTC
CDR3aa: CASNIRGARSLEQFF

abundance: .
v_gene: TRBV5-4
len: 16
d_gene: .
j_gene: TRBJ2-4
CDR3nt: TGTGCCAGCAGCGACGTGGGGGGAGTAGCCAAAAACATTCAGTACTTC
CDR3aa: CASSDVGGVAKNIQYF

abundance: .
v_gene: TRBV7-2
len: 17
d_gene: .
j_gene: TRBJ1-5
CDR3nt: TGTGCCAGCAGCTTAGCGTTTTCAGGCATCAGCAATCAGCCCCAGCATTTT
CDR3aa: CASSLAFSGISNQPQHF

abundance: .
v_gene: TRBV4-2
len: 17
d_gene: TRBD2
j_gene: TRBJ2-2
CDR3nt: TGTGCCAGCAGCCAAGATCTAGCGGGGGTTAACACCGGGGAGCTGTTTTTT
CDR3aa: CASSQDLAGVNTGELFF

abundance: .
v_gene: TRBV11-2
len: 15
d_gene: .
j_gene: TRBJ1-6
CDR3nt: TGTGCCAGCAGTGTGTGGGGGGCAACTAATTCACCCCTCCACTTT
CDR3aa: CASSVWGATNSPLHF

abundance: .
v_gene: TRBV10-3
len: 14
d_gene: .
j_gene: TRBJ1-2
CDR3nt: TGTGCCATCACCGAGACAGGCGCCCTGGGAGGCTACACCTTC
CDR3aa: CAITETGALGGYTF

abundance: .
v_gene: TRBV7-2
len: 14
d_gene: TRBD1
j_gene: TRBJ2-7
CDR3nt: TGTGCCAGCAGCTCCCGACAGGGGGCCTACGAGCAGTACTTC
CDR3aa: CASSSRQGAYEQYF

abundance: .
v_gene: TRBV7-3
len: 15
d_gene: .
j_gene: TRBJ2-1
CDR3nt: TGTGCCAGCAGCTTAACCCGAGACTATTACAATGAGCAGTTCTTC
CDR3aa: CASSLTRDYYNEQFF

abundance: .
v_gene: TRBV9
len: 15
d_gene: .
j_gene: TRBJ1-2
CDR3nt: TGTGCCAGCAGCGTAGAACCCTCGCCTAACTATGGCTACACCTTC
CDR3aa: CASSVEPSPNYGYTF

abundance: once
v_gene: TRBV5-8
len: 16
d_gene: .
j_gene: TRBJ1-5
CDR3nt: TGTGCCAGCAGCCGGAGGGGCATCCTGGGCAATCAGCCCCAGCATTTT
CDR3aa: CASSRRGILGNQPQHF

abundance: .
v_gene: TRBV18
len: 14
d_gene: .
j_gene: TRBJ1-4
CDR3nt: TGTGCCAGCTCACCCGGGGCTATGAATGAAAAACTGTTTTTT
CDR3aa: CASSPGAMNEKLFF

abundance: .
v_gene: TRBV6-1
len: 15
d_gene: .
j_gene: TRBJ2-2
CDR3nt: TGTGCCAGCAGATCAGCCCCGGCGAACACCGGGGAGCTGTTTTTT
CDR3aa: CASRSAPANTGELFF

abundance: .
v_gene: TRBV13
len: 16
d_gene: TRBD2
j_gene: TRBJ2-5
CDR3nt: TGTGCCAGCAGCTCCGCACGGGAGCGGGGGTGGGAGACCCAGTACTTC
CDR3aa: CASSSARERGWETQYF

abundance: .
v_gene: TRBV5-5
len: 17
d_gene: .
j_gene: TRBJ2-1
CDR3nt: TGTGCCAGCAGCTTGGATACGGGCAGGAGGCCCTACAATGAGCAGTTCTTC
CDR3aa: CASSLDTGRRPYNEQFF

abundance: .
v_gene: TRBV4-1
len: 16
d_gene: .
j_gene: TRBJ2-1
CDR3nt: TGCGCCGGCAGCCAAGATAAACTGACTAGTTGGTATGAGCAGTTCTTC
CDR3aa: CAGSQDKLTSWYEQFF

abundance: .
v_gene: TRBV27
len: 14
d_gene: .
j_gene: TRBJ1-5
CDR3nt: TGTGCCAGCAGTTTTAGGTATATGCATCAGCCCCAGCATTTT
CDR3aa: CASSFRYMHQPQHF

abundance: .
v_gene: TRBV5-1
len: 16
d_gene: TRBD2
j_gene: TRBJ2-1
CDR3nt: TGCGCCAGCAGCTTGGCAGCGGGGGGGCCACGGAATGAGCAGTTCTTC
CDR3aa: CASSLAAGGPRNEQFF

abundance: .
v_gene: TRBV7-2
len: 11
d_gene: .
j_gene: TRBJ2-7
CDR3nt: TGTGCCAGCAGCCTTTTAAACGAGCAGTACTTC
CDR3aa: CASSLLNEQYF

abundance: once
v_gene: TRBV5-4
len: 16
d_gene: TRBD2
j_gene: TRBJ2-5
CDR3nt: TGTGCCAGCAGCTCAACTCTAGCGGGGGGACTAGGGACCCAGTACTTC
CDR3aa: CASSSTLAGGLGTQYF

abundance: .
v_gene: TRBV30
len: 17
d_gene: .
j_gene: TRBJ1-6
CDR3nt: TGTGCCTGGAGTTCCGTGCGAATTAGCTCCTATAATTCACCCCTCCACTTT
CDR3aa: CAWSSVRISSYNSPLHF

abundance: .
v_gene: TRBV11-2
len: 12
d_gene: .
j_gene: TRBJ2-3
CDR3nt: TGTGCCAGCAGCTCTTTAGCAAATACGCAGTATTTT
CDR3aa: CASSSLANTQYF

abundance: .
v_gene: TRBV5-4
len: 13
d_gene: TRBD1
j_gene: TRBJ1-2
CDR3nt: TGTGCCACATCCCGGGACAGGGGGCTTGGCTACACCTTC
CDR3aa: CATSRDRGLGYTF

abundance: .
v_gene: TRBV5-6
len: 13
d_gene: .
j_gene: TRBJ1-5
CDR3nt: TGTGCCAGCAGCTTATACCGGGATCAGCCCCAGCATTTT
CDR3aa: CASSLYRDQPQHF

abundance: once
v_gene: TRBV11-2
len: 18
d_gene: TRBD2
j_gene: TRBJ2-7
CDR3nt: TGTGCCAGCAGCCCCCACATCGGACTAGCGGGGGGGTATTACGAGCAGTACTTC
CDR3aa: CASSPHIGLAGGYYEQYF

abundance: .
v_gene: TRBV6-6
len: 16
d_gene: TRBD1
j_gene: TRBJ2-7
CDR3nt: TGTGCCAGCAGTTACGCCCGGACAGGGGCTTATAACGAGCAGTACTTC
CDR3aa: CASSYARTGAYNEQYF

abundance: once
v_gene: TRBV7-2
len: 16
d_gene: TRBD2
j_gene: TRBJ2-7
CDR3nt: TGTGCCAGCAGCTTGACGAGTCTAGCGGGGAAGTACGAGCAGTACTTC
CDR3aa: CASSLTSLAGKYEQYF

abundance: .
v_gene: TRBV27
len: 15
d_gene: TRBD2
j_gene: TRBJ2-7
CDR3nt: TGTGCCAGCAGTTTAACTAGCGGGGGGGCCTGGGAGCAGTACTTC
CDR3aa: CASSLTSGGAWEQYF

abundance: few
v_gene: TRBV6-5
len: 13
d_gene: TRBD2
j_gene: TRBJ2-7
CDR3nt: TGTGCCAGCAGACTAGCGGGGGGCAACGAGCAGTACTTC
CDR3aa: CASRLAGGNEQYF

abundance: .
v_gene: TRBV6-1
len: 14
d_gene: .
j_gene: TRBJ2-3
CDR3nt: TGTGCCAGCAGTGACGGGGGTCGGGGAGATACGCAGTATTTT
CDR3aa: CASSDGGRGDTQYF

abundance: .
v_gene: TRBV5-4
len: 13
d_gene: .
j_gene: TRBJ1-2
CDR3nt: TGTGCCAGCAGCTTAAGGGAGGGGCATGGCTACACCTTC
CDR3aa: CASSLREGHGYTF

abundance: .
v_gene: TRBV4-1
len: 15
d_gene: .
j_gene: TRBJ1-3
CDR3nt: TGCGCCAGCAGCCGCGGACGGAACTCTGGAAACACCATATATTTT
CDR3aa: CASSRGRNSGNTIYF